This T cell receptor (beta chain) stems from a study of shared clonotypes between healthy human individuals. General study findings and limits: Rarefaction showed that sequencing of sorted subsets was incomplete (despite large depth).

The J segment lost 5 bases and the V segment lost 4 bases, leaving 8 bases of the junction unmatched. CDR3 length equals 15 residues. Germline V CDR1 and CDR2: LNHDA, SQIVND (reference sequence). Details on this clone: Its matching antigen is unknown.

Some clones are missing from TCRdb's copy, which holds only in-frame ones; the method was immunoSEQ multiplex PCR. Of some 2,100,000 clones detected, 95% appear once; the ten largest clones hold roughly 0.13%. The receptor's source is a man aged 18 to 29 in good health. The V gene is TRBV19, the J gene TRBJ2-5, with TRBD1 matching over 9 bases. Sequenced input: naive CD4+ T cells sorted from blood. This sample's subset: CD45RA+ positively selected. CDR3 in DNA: TGTGCCAGTAGTACAAGGACAGGGGCGGTGGAGACCCAGTACTTC. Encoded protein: CASSTRTGAVETQYF.